This T cell receptor (beta chain) was captured by sequencing in a study of blood T cells in healthy people across ages. About this clonotype itself: No antigen is known for it.

The donors, aged roughly 6 to 90, were healthy Caucasians from Russia. Notes on the study in general: In long-lived donors, naive CD4+ cell counts and diversity exceeded those of aged donors. Across the age range, TCR beta diversity per million T cells fell in a roughly linear way. Estimates based on one million T cells were treated as lower bounds.

A J-beta primer mix and a sample-barcoded 5' primer were used in a second PCR of roughly 6 to 11 cycles. Via MiXCR, TCRdb re-called the 5' RACE reads, giving one row per CDR3 protein. The sample holds about 730,000 distinct CDR3 sequences; approximately 43% are singletons and the top ten take 20% to 25%. V was pared by 3 bases and J by 4 bases, with 9 bases between. Germline assignment: CDR1 LGHDT and CDR2 YNNKEL (reference sequence). The CDR3 runs 13 residues. V is TRBV3-1 and J is TRBJ1-2; D is unclear. The source material was blood. This TCR was recovered from a woman in her sixties in good health. CDR3 nucleotide sequence: TGTGCCAGCAGCCAGTCGGGAATCTATGGCTACACCTTC. Amino acid sequence: CASSQSGIYGYTF.